The 5 T cell receptor beta chains presented below share a single source sample, sequenced in a study of regulatory T cells in long-lasting Graves disease (dated by TCRdb to the early 2020s). Library preparation was by multiplex PCR. The sequencing machine was an Illumina HiSeq 4000. CDR3 regions were amplified by Arm-PCR with iRepertoire HTBI primers to construct TCR beta libraries. TCRdb reworked the public reads: Q25 trimming with fastp, MiXCR clone assembly, productive beta chains retained. One record per CDR3 amino acid sequence lists the most common genes and DNA. The sample table shows some 200,000 distinct CDR3 sequences, and roughly 19% are seen once. The ten largest clones capture roughly 12% of the sample. Per the publication, the time point label means: newly diagnosed GD, antithyroid drugs for less than 3 months. For both TCR sequencing and RNA sequencing, RNA was extracted from PBMCs using TRIzol.

The same data also went into a second study, on T cells in Graves' hyperthyroidism and ophthalmopathy.

This sample comprised peripheral blood mononuclear cells (PBMCs), obtained at new diagnosis, from a patient treated with antithyroid drugs. These receptors all come from a woman aged 25-40 years with Graves disease. Donor details come from another sample of the same person, matched by shared clones.

This clonotype was picked up many times. This sequence joins TRBV12-3 or TRBV12-4 and TRBJ1-1; tentatively, D is TRBD1 (5 bases). The CDR3 runs 15 residues. Trimming left V 3 bases short and J 2 bases short, with 13 bases between. CDR3 coding DNA: TGTGCCAGCAGTTTCCCCGAGGGGACCAACACTGAAGCTTTCTTT. It translates to CASSFPEGTNTEAFF.

This clonotype was detected only a few times. The chain combines TRBV30 with TRBJ2-6; 7 bases line up with TRBD1. The ends lost 5 bases at V and 2 bases at J; junction bases unmatched: 6. Germline V gene data show CDR1 as GTSNPN and CDR2 as SVGIG (reference sequence). The CDR3 runs to 15 residues. The CDR3 reads CAWSTGSAGANVLTF. In nucleotides, the CDR3 is TGTGCCTGGTCGACAGGGTCTGCTGGGGCCAACGTCCTGACTTTC.

Details on this clonotype: This is likely an artifact of a read error, given a far larger clone one base away. The chain employs TRBV7-3 and TRBJ2-1, with D unresolved. The CDR3 is made up of 12 amino acids. V lost 4 bases and J lost 10, with 11 bases in between. CDR1 is SGHTA and CDR2 is FQGTGA in the germline V gene. For the CDR3, the DNA is TGTGCCAGCAGCTATCAAGAATACGAGCAGTTCTTC. Protein: CASSYQEYEQFF.

There are many counts of this clonotype. This chain connects TRBV12-3 or TRBV12-4 to TRBJ2-3, with TRBD1 matching over 10 bases. V lost 7 bases to trimming and J lost 3 bases; unmatched junction nucleotides: 13. This CDR3 comprises 17 residues. The CDR3, as DNA: TGTGCCAGCATCAAACGGGGGACAGGGGATCGAACAGATACGCAGTATTTT. Its protein product is CASIKRGTGDRTDTQYF.

The table lists this clonotype with a count of one. A far larger clone is off by one base, so a read error is likely. CDR3 in DNA: TGTGCCAGCAGTTACTCTAACTATGGCTACACCTTC. This encodes CASSYSNYGYTF. The rearrangement links TRBV6-5 to TRBJ1-2; no definite D call. V was shortened by 0 bases and J by 1 base, with 0 bases between the two germline ends. The CDR3 extends over 12 amino acids. Germline CDR1 is MNHEY and CDR2 is SVGAGI.